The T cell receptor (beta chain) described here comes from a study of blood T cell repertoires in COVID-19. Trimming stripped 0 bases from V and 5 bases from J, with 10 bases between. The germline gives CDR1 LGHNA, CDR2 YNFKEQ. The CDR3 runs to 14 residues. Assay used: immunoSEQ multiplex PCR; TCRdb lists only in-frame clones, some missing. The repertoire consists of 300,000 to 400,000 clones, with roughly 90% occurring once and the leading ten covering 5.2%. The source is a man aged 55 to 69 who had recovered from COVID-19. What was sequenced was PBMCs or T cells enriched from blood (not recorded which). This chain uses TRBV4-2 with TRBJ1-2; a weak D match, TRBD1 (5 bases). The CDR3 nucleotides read TGTGCCAGCAGCCAAGAAGGGACTGCGTATGGCTACACCTTC. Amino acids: CASSQEGTAYGYTF.